This T cell receptor (beta chain) was found in a study of T cell repertoires in cytomegalovirus infection. Study findings and constraints: Of the TCR beta families, the public ones yielded a cumulative frequency that identified carriers of CMV plus the relevant HLA.

Each CDR3 protein is one row after TCRdb ran MiXCR on the reads. The sample carries some 350,000 distinct CDR3 sequences, around 29% recorded once. The CDR3 is 14 residues long. Trimming stripped 5 bases from V and 2 bases from J, with 13 bases between. The germline V gene encodes CDR1 MDHEN and CDR2 SYDVKM. With respect to this clonotype: The antigen is not known.

The chain is built from TRBV28 and TRBJ2-7, with D perhaps TRBD2 (5 bases). This TCR was sampled from a human donor in good health (CMV status not recorded). Some clones in this sample may be carry-over from other donors' samples. The sample was cultured PBMCs, taken from culture after CMV antigen stimulation. DNA of the CDR3: TGTGCCAGCAGTCTGGGGAGATCGACCTACGAGCAGTACTTC. Translating gives CASSLGRSTYEQYF.